This TCR beta chain was found in a study of technical replicates of blood from four donors. Only in-frame clones appear in the TCRdb table, and some are missing; sequencing was by immunoSEQ multiplex PCR. The data contain around 97,000 clones, 95% to 97% of them singletons. The junction had 5 bases not matched to a gene; V was cut back by 3 bases and J by 5 bases. Germline CDR1 GTSNPN, CDR2 SVGIG (reference sequence). The CDR3 runs 13 residues. The sequencing input was T cells isolated from PBMCs. The origin of this receptor is a human donor in good health. The chain has TRBV30 and TRBJ2-5; 8 bases align to TRBD1. This CDR3 reads CAWSPGGAETQYF. The DNA for the CDR3 is TGTGCCTGGAGCCCAGGGGGCGCGGAGACCCAGTACTTC. Looking up the rest from reference TRBV30 and TRBJ2-5 gives the full variable domain: SQTIHQWPATLVQPVGSPLSLECTVEGTSNPNLYWYRQAAGRGLQLLFYSVGIGQISSEVPQNLSASRPQDRQFILSSKKLLLSDSGFYLCAWSPGGAETQYFGPGTRLLVL.